This paragraph reports one TCR beta chain. The data derive from a study of blood T cell repertoires in COVID-19. Between the trimmed V and J ends, which lost 5 bases and 3 bases, there was a span of 16 bases. From germline, CDR1 is SGDLS and CDR2 YYNGEE. The CDR3 sequence is 15 residues long. This table comes from immunoSEQ multiplex PCR, and its TCRdb copy is limited to in-frame clones, with some not included. The sample lists some 68,000 clones; approximately 89% were seen once. The rearrangement uses TRBV9 and TRBJ2-3; D is perhaps TRBD1 (5 bases). The origin of this receptor is a man over 45 with active COVID-19. Sequenced: peripheral blood. The CDR3 nucleotides are TGTGCCAGCAGTGTCCAGGGTGCGCGTACAGATACGCAGTATTTT. Its translation is CASSVQGARTDTQYF.